The source of this T cell receptor beta chain is a study of T cell repertoires in cytomegalovirus infection. Study-wide findings and caveats: The ex vivo response showed dominance by HLA-C-restricted CMV-specific TCR beta clonotypes.

Per germline, CDR1 MDHEN and CDR2 SYDVKM. V lost 7 bases and J 0 bases, leaving 16 bases between the germline ends. There are 17 residues in the CDR3. This clonotype was seen a few times. Its antigen is unknown. A single record per CDR3 protein comes from TCRdb applying MiXCR to the reads. The sample lists about 150,000 distinct CDR3 sequences, roughly a quarter occurring once. The receptor was isolated from a human donor in good health (CMV status not recorded). Some clones in this sample may be carry-over from other donors' samples. The rearrangement uses TRBV28 and TRBJ2-6; a possible D gene is TRBD1 (6 bases). Sequencing input: PBMCs. CDR3 region: CASKGWTAISGANVLTF. DNA for the CDR3: TGTGCCAGCAAAGGATGGACAGCCATCTCTGGGGCCAACGTCCTGACTTTC.